The 28 T cell receptor beta chains below were found in one sample sequenced in a study of blood T cells in healthy people across ages. A sample-barcoded 5' primer and a J-beta primer mix were used in a second PCR of roughly 7 to 11 cycles. One entry per CDR3 protein, called by TCRdb with MiXCR from the 5' RACE reads. The sample holds some 900,000 distinct CDR3 sequences; about 44% are singletons and the top ten take 10% to 15%. Material for sequencing was blood. Receptors originate from a man aged 25 to 40 in good health.

The chain is built from TRBV6-2 or TRBV6-3 and TRBJ2-7; D perhaps matches TRBD2 (7 bases). This CDR3 region has 14 residues. The germline V and J ends were trimmed by 6 bases and 0 bases, with 12 bases remaining between them. The germline gives CDR1 MNHEY, CDR2 SVGEGT. CDR3 loop: CASRRGGSSYEQYF. The CDR3 DNA reads as TGTGCCAGCAGAAGGGGGGGTTCCTCCTACGAGCAGTACTTC.

The chain has TRBV7-9 and TRBJ2-3; tentatively, D is TRBD2 (6 bases). The germline V and J ends were trimmed by 3 bases and 2 bases, with 15 bases remaining between them. Germline CDR1 and CDR2: SEHNR and FQNEAQ (reference sequence). This CDR3 has 16 residues. CDR3: CASSFAGIQDTDTQYF. DNA of the CDR3: TGTGCCAGCAGCTTTGCGGGGATTCAGGACACAGATACGCAGTATTTT. Variable domain in full (rest from reference TRBV7-9 and TRBJ2-3): DTGVSQNPRHKITKRGQNVTFRCDPISEHNRLYWYRQTLGQGPEFLTYFQNEAQLEKSRLLSDRFSAERPKGSFSTLEIQRTEQGDSAMYLCASSFAGIQDTDTQYFGPGTRLTVL.

This chain connects TRBV5-5 to TRBJ1-1, with 9 nucleotides matching TRBD1. The V gene's germline CDR1 is SGHKS and CDR2 YYEKEE (reference sequence). Trimming removed 3 bases from V and 0 bases from J; junction bases left unmatched: 6. The CDR3 extends over 16 amino acids. The CDR3 region is CASSYRQGVMNTEAFF. The CDR3, as DNA: TGTGCCAGCAGCTATAGACAGGGGGTTATGAACACTGAAGCTTTCTTT.

This clonotype showed up just once. This chain connects TRBV28 to TRBJ1-2; maybe TRBD1 (5 bases). V shed 8 bases and J shed 7 bases, with 17 bases lying between them. CDR1 and CDR2 (germline): MDHEN, SYDVKM. The CDR3 has 13 residues. CDR3 loop: CASAQSPGGGYTF. Here the CDR3 DNA reads TGTGCCAGCGCTCAATCCCCGGGGGGTGGCTACACCTTC.

This clonotype was counted a few times. The chain employs TRBV13 and TRBJ1-2, with D perhaps matching TRBD1 (5 bases). V lost 5 bases and J 9 bases, leaving 16 bases between the germline ends. Germline CDR1 PRHDT, CDR2 FYEKMQ (reference sequence). The CDR3 contains 13 residues. CDR3 DNA sequence: TGTGCCAGCAGCCTTACCGGGGACCTAAGCTACACCTTC. It translates to CASSLTGDLSYTF.

This clonotype was counted between two and nine times. This sequence joins TRBV29-1 and TRBJ1-2; no definite D call. V lost 2 bases and J lost 4, with 8 bases in between. Per the germline V gene, CDR1 is SQVTM and CDR2 is ANQGSEA. The CDR3 is 12 residues long. The CDR3 spells CSVEPEAYGYTF. The CDR3 DNA reads TGCAGCGTTGAACCTGAAGCCTATGGCTACACCTTC. Looking up the rest from reference TRBV29-1 and TRBJ1-2 gives the full variable domain: SAVISQKPSRDICQRGTSLTIQCQVDSQVTMMFWYRQQPGQSLTLIATANQGSEATYESGFVIDKFPISRPNLTFSTLTVSNMSPEDSSIYLCSVEPEAYGYTFGSGTRLTVV.

V is TRBV12-3 or TRBV12-4 and J is TRBJ2-5; 7 nucleotides agree with TRBD1. The CDR3 is 16 residues long. With V trimmed by 4 bases and J by 7 bases, 15 bases remained unmatched. The CDR3 DNA sequence: TGTGCCAGCAGTTCGGACGACAGGGATACAAGATGGACCCAGTACTTC. As protein: CASSSDDRDTRWTQYF.

This clonotype showed up just a few times. The rearrangement links TRBV9 to TRBJ1-6; D uncertain. The CDR3 has 11 residues. The V gene lost 3 bases and the J gene lost 13 bases, with 8 bases spanning the gap. Germline V CDR1 and CDR2: SGDLS, YYNGEE. CDR3 loop: CASSDPTPLHF. CDR3 sequence (DNA): TGTGCCAGCAGCGACCCTACTCCCCTCCACTTT.

This clonotype was seen only a few times. The chain uses TRBV2 and TRBJ2-3; D ambiguous. V was shortened by 6 bases and J by 4 bases, with 14 bases between the two germline ends. The germline gives CDR1 SNHLY, CDR2 FYNNEI. CDR3 length: 14 amino acids. In DNA, the CDR3 is TGTGCCAGCAGACGAGACCCCGGAGCAGATACGCAGTATTTT. This codes for CASRRDPGADTQYF.

This clonotype was seen ten or more times. The gene calls are TRBV5-5 and TRBJ2-3; D is unclear. Germline CDR1 and CDR2: SGHKS and YYEKEE (reference sequence). The CDR3 spans 14 residues. The V and J ends lost 1 base and 1 base respectively, with 7 bases between them. DNA of the CDR3: TGTGCCAGCAGCTTGCAGGCGGGCACAGATACGCAGTATTTT. It encodes CASSLQAGTDTQYF.

The CDR3 DNA follows: TGTGCCACCAGTGACAGTACCCAAATGATCTACGAGCAGTACTTC. This codes for CATSDSTQMIYEQYF. The chain has TRBV24-1 and TRBJ2-7; D unclear. Trimming pared 4 bases from V and 3 bases from J, leaving 15 bases between. Germline V lookup: CDR1 KGHDR, CDR2 SFDVKD. This CDR3 is 15 amino acids long.

The chain recombines TRBV6-5 with TRBJ2-1; TRBD2 matches 10 bases. The CDR3 runs 20 residues. Looked up from germline, CDR1 is MNHEY and CDR2 is SVGAGI. With 2 bases clipped from V and 9 bases from J, the junction kept 22 bases outside the gene matches. DNA for the CDR3: TGTGCCAGCAGTTACCCAAGGGGGTTGGGGTTAGCGGGAGGTCGGGGTGAGCAGTTCTTC. Amino acid sequence: CASSYPRGLGLAGGRGEQFF.

A few counts support this clonotype. The chain employs TRBV12-3 or TRBV12-4 and TRBJ2-1, with D possibly being TRBD1 (5 bases). The CDR3 has 13 residues. The germline V and J ends were trimmed by 10 bases and 2 bases, with 12 bases remaining between them. The CDR3: CATRQRPYNEQFF. The CDR3 DNA sequence: TGTGCCACCAGACAGCGACCCTACAATGAGCAGTTCTTC.

The V and J genes are TRBV28 and TRBJ2-4, with TRBD1 matching over 8 bases. CDR3 size: 16 residues. V shed 3 bases, J shed 2 bases, and the junction held 6 bases outside the gene matches. Germline-derived CDR1 and CDR2 are MDHEN and SYDVKM. CDR3: CASSLQGAATKNIQYF. For the CDR3, the DNA is TGTGCCAGCAGTTTGCAGGGGGCCGCGACCAAAAACATTCAGTACTTC.

The table lists this clonotype with a few counts. The rearrangement uses TRBV7-2 and TRBJ1-1; D is perhaps TRBD1 (5 bases). Germline loops: CDR1 SGHTA, CDR2 FQGNSA. V lost 3 bases, J lost 1 base, and 15 bases lay in between. CDR3 length equals 16 residues. The CDR3 reads CASSFGGGRRNTEAFF. CDR3 in DNA: TGTGCCAGCAGCTTTGGGGGGGGGAGACGGAACACTGAAGCTTTCTTT.

The rearrangement uses TRBV20-1 and TRBJ2-1; TRBD2 matches 10 bases. Germline values: CDR1 DFQATT, CDR2 SNEGSKA (reference sequence). This CDR3 contains 15 residues. The V gene end was trimmed by 0 bases and the J gene end by 6 bases; junction bases not matched to a gene: 5. CDR3 loop: CSARDRSGRVNEQFF. CDR3 DNA sequence: TGCAGTGCTAGAGATCGCAGCGGGAGGGTCAATGAGCAGTTCTTC.

This rearrangement joins TRBV20-1 to TRBJ2-6; 7 bases align to TRBD1. Per germline, CDR1 DFQATT and CDR2 SNEGSKA (reference sequence). This CDR3 is built from 15 residues. The V gene end was trimmed by 6 bases and the J gene end by 0 bases; junction bases not matched to a gene: 5. The CDR3 loop is CSARTGSSGANVLTF. The CDR3 DNA reads as TGCAGTGCAAGGACAGGTAGCTCTGGGGCCAACGTCCTGACTTTC.

This chain connects TRBV7-9 to TRBJ2-4; 8 positions match TRBD1. This CDR3 contains 16 residues. V lost 5 bases to trimming and J lost 0 bases; unmatched junction nucleotides: 6. CDR1 and CDR2 (germline): SEHNR, FQNEAQ (reference sequence). The CDR3, as DNA: TGTGCCAGCAGCCCAAGGACAGGGCTAGCCAAAAACATTCAGTACTTC. It is translated as CASSPRTGLAKNIQYF.

In this sample, this clonotype turned up many times. The chain has TRBV4-1 and TRBJ1-2; perhaps TRBD1 as D (6 bases). This CDR3 has 13 residues. CDR1 and CDR2 (germline): MGHRA, YSYEKL. The V end lost 5 bases, the J end lost 4 bases, and 11 bases lay between the germline ends. The CDR3: CASSEEGGYGYTF. CDR3 nucleotide sequence: TGCGCCAGCAGCGAGGAGGGGGGCTATGGCTACACCTTC.

This clonotype showed up just a few times. The gene calls are TRBV4-1 and TRBJ1-2; D remains unclear. Trimming pared 0 bases from V and 4 bases from J, leaving 12 bases between. Germline lookup yields CDR1 MGHRA and CDR2 YSYEKL. The CDR3 totals 15 residues. The CDR3 is CASSQDRTGGYGYTF. The CDR3 DNA reads as TGCGCCAGCAGCCAAGATCGTACGGGAGGCTATGGCTACACCTTC.

The chain combines TRBV20-1 with TRBJ2-3; TRBD2 matches 8 bases. Germline values: CDR1 DFQATT, CDR2 SNEGSKA (reference sequence). The ends lost 3 bases at V and 5 bases at J; junction bases unmatched: 7. This CDR3 comprises 14 residues. CDR3 in amino acids: CSARRGGGLDTQYF. CDR3 bases: TGCAGTGCTAGGAGGGGCGGGGGGTTAGATACGCAGTATTTT.

The rearrangement links TRBV11-1 to TRBJ2-5; D is uncertain. The closer fit of TRBJ2-7 to the DNA end suggests the J call may be wrong. The CDR3 spans 13 residues. The germline V gene encodes CDR1 SGHAT and CDR2 FQDESV (reference sequence). CDR3 amino acids: CASSAIPGYEQYF. CDR3 nucleotide sequence: TGTGCCAGCAGCGCCATCCCGGGTTACGAGCAGTACTTC.

The chain has TRBV15 and TRBJ1-4; TRBD1 agrees at 10 bases. CDR1 is LNHNV and CDR2 is YYDKDF in the germline V gene (reference sequence). This CDR3 spans 16 amino acids. The ends lost 3 bases at V and 5 bases at J; junction bases unmatched: 6. The CDR3 protein is CATSRDMGQGNEKLFF. As DNA, the CDR3 is TGTGCCACCAGCAGGGATATGGGACAGGGGAATGAAAAACTGTTTTTT.

Only a few counts were recorded for this clonotype. The V gene is TRBV3-1, the J gene TRBJ2-3, with 7 bases lining up with TRBD1. CDR1 and CDR2 from the germline V gene are LGHDT and YNNKEL (reference sequence). This CDR3 contains 17 residues. V shed 1 base, J shed 1 base, and the junction held 8 bases outside the gene matches. The CDR3 loop is CASSQVPPGTGTDTQYF. The CDR3 nucleotides read TGTGCCAGCAGCCAAGTTCCCCCCGGGACAGGCACAGATACGCAGTATTTT.

DNA of the CDR3: TGTGCCAGCTCACCCAGGGCTAGCGGGGGCCAGTACGAGCAGTACTTC. Residues: CASSPRASGGQYEQYF. The chain joins TRBV18 to TRBJ2-4; 10 bases agree with TRBD2. The J call is in doubt because the DNA end fits TRBJ2-7 better. The CDR3 sequence is 16 residues long. Germline CDR1 KGHSH, CDR2 LQKENI.

In the case of this clonotype: This clone may be a read error of a much larger clone one base away. This chain links TRBV15 with TRBJ2-1; TRBD2 aligns across 9 bases. The CDR3 length is 15 residues. Germline assignment: CDR1 LNHNV and CDR2 YYDKDF (reference sequence). CDR3 coding DNA: TGTGCCGCCAGCAGAGACCCTAGCGGGGCCAATGAGCAGTTCTTC. Its translation is CAASRDPSGANEQFF.

Turning to this clonotype: At one boundary the junction diverges from the germline segment, which might be a read error. The chain has TRBV10-3 and TRBJ1-1; 7 positions agree with TRBD1. Germline V CDR1 and CDR2: ENHRY, SYGVKD. The CDR3 consists of 18 residues. In nucleotides, the CDR3 is TGCGCCATCAGTGAGTCGCTGAGGTTGACCCAGGGGGACACTGAAGCTTTCTTT. Protein sequence: CAISESLRLTQGDTEAFF.

This clonotype was observed a few times. V and J are TRBV20-1 and TRBJ2-3; D gene ambiguous. Trimming shortened V by 0 bases and J by 8 bases, and 12 bases separated the two germline ends. Germline loops: CDR1 DFQATT, CDR2 SNEGSKA (reference sequence). CDR3 size: 13 residues. The CDR3 region is CSARDGEDGTQYF. CDR3 nucleotides: TGCAGTGCTAGAGATGGAGAGGACGGTACGCAGTATTTT.